What follows describes a single TCR beta chain. As yet, its antigen is unknown. The sample is drawn from a study of T cells in pancreatic ductal adenocarcinoma. Study findings and constraints: Mean clonality was approximately 0.11 in tumors and 0.065 to 0.075 in blood, not significantly different.

Profiled with immunoSEQ multiplex PCR; TCRdb holds only in-frame clones, not every one. The sample has around 100,000 clones, about 96% seen once; the top ten hold 2.5% to 3.5%. Surgery without prior neoadjuvant therapy was the treatment of the selected pancreatic ductal adenocarcinoma patients. Germline trimming cut 5 bases from V and 7 bases from J; bases unmatched to any gene: 9. CDR1 is MRHNA, CDR2 SNTAGT, per germline. The CDR3 length is 14 residues. The source material was PBMCs. This receptor was identified in a human donor with pancreatic ductal adenocarcinoma. The chain couples TRBV6-4 to TRBJ2-3; TRBD2 agrees at 7 bases. CDR3 protein: CASSPSSGTYTQYF. For the CDR3, the DNA is TGTGCCAGCAGTCCCAGCAGCGGGACCTATACGCAGTATTTT.